A selection of T cell receptor beta chains follows, all from one sample in a study of cytomegalovirus exposure and HLA in healthy donors. Some clones are missing from TCRdb's copy, which holds only in-frame ones; the method was immunoSEQ multiplex PCR. The sample shows more than 95,000 clones, roughly 70% of them seen only once. Sequenced input: PBMCs. The source of these receptors is a man aged 35 to 55 in good health and CMV-seropositive. The CDR3 runs from the conserved cysteine through the conserved F or W. D genes are given only for firm matches. The size of a clone is reported for some rows only, either as once, few or many, or as a class for expanded clones.

>TRBV7-8|few|17|TRBD1|TRBJ2-4
TGTGCCAGCAGCTTAGGAGACAGGGGTATAGCCAAAAACATTCAGTACTTC
CASSLGDRGIAKNIQYF
>TRBV28|medium-sized|13|NA|TRBJ1-5
TGTGCCAGCGTTAGATATAGCAATCAGCCCCAGCATTTT
CASVRYSNQPQHF
>TRBV7-6|NA|14|NA|TRBJ2-5
TGTGCCAGCAGCTTAACGACAGTCCAAGAGACCCAGTACTTC
CASSLTTVQETQYF
>TRBV19|NA|14|TRBD1|TRBJ1-2
TGTGCCAGTAACCCGACAGGGCTATTCTATGGCTACACCTTC
CASNPTGLFYGYTF
>TRBV5-8|NA|16|NA|TRBJ1-2
TGTGCCAGCAGCTTATCTTGGGGTCAGAGGGACTATGGCTACACCTTC
CASSLSWGQRDYGYTF
>TRBV2|NA|15|NA|TRBJ2-2
TGTGCCAGCGGCGAAGGAGCCCCGAACACCGGGGAGCTGTTTTTT
CASGEGAPNTGELFF
>TRBV5-6|NA|18|TRBD1|TRBJ2-2
TGTGCCAGCTTAGACAGGGGGCGCATCGCATCGAACACCGGGGAGCTGTTTTTT
CASLDRGRIASNTGELFF
>TRBV2|NA|12|NA|TRBJ1-2
TGTGCCAGGAGAATTAGGAGCTATGGCTACACCTTC
CARRIRSYGYTF
>TRBV6-6|NA|15|TRBD1|TRBJ1-5
TGTGCCAGCATTCCGGGGACAGAGATTAATCAGCCCCAGCATTTT
CASIPGTEINQPQHF
>TRBV19|few|14|NA|TRBJ1-4
TGTGCCAGTAGTATCTCCAGGGCTGGGGAAAAACTGTTTTTT
CASSISRAGEKLFF
>TRBV4-1|NA|15|TRBD2|TRBJ2-5
TGCGCCAGCAGCCACTTAGCGGGAGGCAGGGAGACCCAGTACTTC
CASSHLAGGRETQYF
>TRBV5-1|NA|15|TRBD1|TRBJ2-1
TGCGCCAGCAGCTTTGGACAGGGGGCGTTGGATGAGCAGTTCTTC
CASSFGQGALDEQFF
>TRBV20-1|NA|11|NA|TRBJ2-7
TGCAGTGCCGCCGGAGCCTACGAGCAGTACTTC
CSAAGAYEQYF
>TRBV6-6|NA|12|NA|TRBJ1-5
TGTGCCAGCGGGACATTTCGGCAGCCCCAGCATTTT
CASGTFRQPQHF
>TRBV9|NA|15|NA|TRBJ2-5
TGTGCCAGCAGCGTAGCCGGACAGAAACAAGAGACCCAGTACTTC
CASSVAGQKQETQYF
>TRBV28|NA|16|NA|TRBJ1-2
TGTGCCAGCAGTTTAGAGGTAGTTAATTCTAACTATGGCTACACCTTC
CASSLEVVNSNYGYTF
>TRBV5-6|NA|14|NA|TRBJ2-1
TGTGCCAGCAGCTTGGGGGCGGGGTACAATGAGCAGTTCTTC
CASSLGAGYNEQFF
>TRBV27|NA|15|NA|TRBJ2-6
TGTGCCAGCAGTCAACAGGGACCCTCCTTTAGGGTCCTGACTTTC
CASSQQGPSFRVLTF
>TRBV5-6|NA|15|NA|TRBJ1-1
TGTGCCAGCAGCTTGGCGGGGGGAAGAAACACTGAAGCTTTCTTT
CASSLAGGRNTEAFF
>TRBV6-5|few|12|NA|TRBJ2-5
TGTGCCAGCAGAGCCAACGGGGAGACCCAGTACTTC
CASRANGETQYF
>TRBV28|once|18|TRBD2|TRBJ2-7
TGTGCCAGCAGTCAGAGCAGGGCCAGCGGGAGGGCCCCTTACGAGCAGTACTTC
CASSQSRASGRAPYEQYF
>TRBV11-2|NA|15|TRBD1|TRBJ2-4
TGTGCCAGCAGCCTGGGACAGGGCAGTGCGGACATTCAGTACTTC
CASSLGQGSADIQYF
>TRBV7-4|few|17|TRBD1|TRBJ2-1
TGTGCCAGCAGCCCCCGACAGGGGAGCTCTTGGTGCGGTGAGCAGTTCTTC
CASSPRQGSSWCGEQFF
>TRBV25-1|NA|14|TRBD1|TRBJ2-3
TGTGCCAGTGGGACAGGGACTCTCCCGGATACGCAGTATTTT
CASGTGTLPDTQYF